This T cell receptor (beta chain) was observed in a study of cytomegalovirus exposure and HLA in healthy donors (dated by TCRdb to about 2017). In the study overall: In an earlier analysis of 587 of the donors, 276 Gb of sequence data and 120 million or so unique TCR beta sequences from 150 million to 200 million T cells were reported. Approximately 310 gigabases of sequencing data and tens of millions of unique TCR sequences were included in an early release covering roughly 600 HLA-typed donors. Of the roughly 410 genotyped donors, more than 75% were placed in the genetic ancestry cluster associated with self-reported Caucasian donors. The study was designed to test whether signatures of past pathogen exposure could be identified by cataloging public T cell receptors. The study used immunosequencing to profile the T cell repertoires of 670 or so subjects and linked those repertoires to cytomegalovirus serostatus. In addition to the first cohort of roughly 670 subjects, a separate validation cohort of approximately 130 different subjects was used. To predict cytomegalovirus infection status, the study combined high-throughput TCR immunosequencing, statistical association of individual TCRs with disease status, and machine learning. To study patterns of TCR occurrence, a later analysis re-analyzed previously published TCR beta repertoires from 666 donors and added high-resolution HLA genotyping. Rather than drawing on any new phenotypic data, the later analysis identified candidate immune exposures from TCR beta sequences and the way those sequences occurred across donors. An earlier analysis of around 540 of the donors applied high-throughput TCR beta sequencing to assess whether each TCR beta V gene segment acted as functional or pseudogenic. Donor age, sex, ethnicity and CMV serostatus were collected together with the repertoire data. In a later genetic analysis, genome-wide SNP genotypes for about 65% of the roughly 700 donors were used, and that subset was treated as a discovery cohort. Every repertoire in the discovery cohort had been generated on one and the same sequencing platform. HLA typing included class I and class II loci at four-digit resolution. The number of donors typed differed by locus, with about 629-630 for A, B, C, DRB1 and DQB1, around 560 for DQA1, 600 to 610 for DPA1, and 472 for DPB1. Four to six DR-DQ haplotypes were handled as single units for association and clustering, since linkage in the cohort was strong. Among some 400 genotyped donors of the cohort, an average of approximately 240,000 unique TCR beta nucleotide sequences was sequenced per donor, of which roughly 17% were non-productive.

As to this clone: Its binding antigen is unknown. No base-level quality is on record; no much larger clone is a single base apart.

Receptor libraries were prepared by the immunoSEQ multiplex PCR assay. A mixture of 60 forward primers for TCR Vbeta segments and 13 reverse primers for TCR Jbeta segments was used in the multiplex PCR. The CDR3 region of rearranged TCR beta genes was amplified from genomic DNA by a multiplex PCR assay. The amplified TCR beta libraries were sequenced on the Illumina HiSeq System as 87-base-pair reads. As for the authors' bioinformatics: A later analysis tallied 70 million to 100 million unique TCR beta chains across the 600 to 700 repertoires, and around 12 million of those chains were shared by two or more donors. Raw reads were error-corrected and collapsed into unique sequences with a nearest-neighbor algorithm that merged closely related sequences to remove PCR and sequencing errors. V, D and J gene segments were assigned by aligning CDR3 sequences to IMGT reference sequences. For a sequence to be retained, a match of at least six nucleotides to both a V gene segment and a J gene segment was required. Rearrangements were classified as productive when the CDR3 lacked stop codons and remained in frame with V and J, and all other rearrangements were classified as non-productive. Following IMGT convention, CDR3 was defined as the stretch from the second conserved V-encoded cysteine to the conserved J-encoded phenylalanine. Sequences without an unambiguous match to a single V gene segment were excluded from the earlier analysis of 450 to 750 of the donors. An earlier analysis of almost 600 of the donors classified V segments as functional when productive rearrangements were above 56.7% and as segregating when the standard deviation between donors was above 5%. A statistical classification framework was built for diagnosing cytomegalovirus status from the catalog of TCR beta chain sequences. V and J gene assignment, in a later analysis, came from comparing TCR nucleotide sequences with IMGT/GENE-DB human TR gene sequences. In a later analysis, CDR3 sequences and most-parsimonious VDJ recombination scenarios were assigned using the TCRdist pipeline. In a later analysis, every TCR beta chain was defined by the combination of its CDR3 amino acid sequence and its V-gene family, and reads without a unique V-gene family were dropped. In a later analysis, a few hundred highly shared, low-generation-probability nucleotide sequences were removed to address suspected cross-contamination and a sequencing artifact. In a later analysis, a clonal expansion index was calculated for each public chain from normalized within-repertoire ranks of inferred template counts. Generation probabilities in a later analysis came from a VDJ recombination model fitted to out-of-frame rearrangements, and those results were checked against IGoR. In a later analysis, TCR-TCR, TCR-HLA and TCR-CMV co-occurrence was scored with hypergeometric tests, and a repertoire-size bias correction was applied to TCR pairs. False discovery rates were estimated in a later analysis by permuting HLA or CMV assignments 20 times. In a later analysis, co-occurring TCRs were grouped using DBSCAN, with TCRdist sequence similarity added in when clustering inside HLA-allele-positive subsets. Repertoires with fewer than 30,000 or more than 120,000 public chains, plus five repertoires with anomalous nucleotide sharing, were excluded from co-occurrence clustering. Not all clones reach the TCRdb copy of this immuneACCESS table, which keeps in-frame sequences only. Checked studies attribute under half of the gap to unresolved V genes and leave the rest unexplained. That table gives V, J and clone size, and the DNA gave D and trimming. The sample table records about 120,000 clones; under 85% of these occur just once. The ten largest account for around 3.9% of the sample.

The V end gives up 2 bases and the J end 2 bases, leaving 11 bases in the junction not matched to a gene. CDR1 and CDR2 were assigned from the germline V gene (reference sequence) as MNHEY and SMNVEV. From the cysteine up to the phenylalanine, the CDR3 has a length of 18 residues. Of all the DNA, just the CDR3 is kept, 54 bases in frame from base 1. Study-wide conclusions, independent of this receptor: Broadly in line with IMGT annotations, most TCR beta V segments showed up in productive rearrangements about 87% or about 30% of the time in an earlier analysis of under 700 of the donors. Because counts were too low, about 15 rarely observed V segments, including chromosome 9 orphons, were left out of the earlier analysis of a few hundred of the donors. A further reported finding was that TCR beta sequences accurately predicted the HLA-A and HLA-B alleles for most subjects in the first cohort. Strong co-occurrence of HLA alleles, especially DR and DQ, made assigning TCR associations to individual alleles difficult. A later genetic analysis reported fewer N-insertions in productive TCRs among donors in an Asian-associated ancestry cluster than the roughly 670-donor mean. Across donors, most TCR sequences were observed very rarely, whereas some public TCRs were present in many individuals. In a later analysis, TCR association rates were found to vary across HLA loci, with the most associated TCRs seen for DRB1 alleles and the fewest for HLA-C alleles. The authors suggested that the approach could potentially be generalized to other disease states and immunological phenotypes. Presence/absence analyses assumed roughly uniform sequencing depth across donors, an assumption that may not hold. This cohort had only TCR beta chains sequenced, and the lack of alpha or paired-chain data limited which features could be detected. Because the 87-base-pair reads could not distinguish some IMGT-functional V segments, including TRBV6-2 and TRBV6-3, those segments were excluded. A group of highly shared sequence variants was considered likely to be a technical artifact of the sequencing pipeline. A later genetic analysis associated a missense DCLRE1C variant with V-gene and J-gene trimming of TCR beta chains, and an independent cohort replicated the association. In both the original and validation cohorts, the classifier was reported to diagnose cytomegalovirus status with high specificity and sensitivity. At a false discovery rate of 0.05, a later analysis linked 16,951 TCR beta sequences to specific HLA alleles. The study listed 150 to 200 TCR beta chains as associated with cytomegalovirus. CMV serostatus was the only immune exposure information available for the cohort. Compared with equally common non-associated chains, HLA-associated TCR beta chains in a later analysis were more clonally expanded and had lower generation probabilities. Because some donors lacked HLA typing at each locus, the association tests relied only on the typed subset. In a later analysis, several top co-occurrence clusters were reported to appear linked to parvovirus B19, influenza, CMV and Epstein-Barr virus. According to a later analysis, most CMV-associated TCR beta chains appeared to be HLA-restricted, and the HLA associations seemed to be driven largely by CMV exposure. Correlated functional status among segregating V segments might be attributable to linkage disequilibrium, but an unknown experimental factor could not be ruled out. Three of the identified cytomegalovirus-associated TCR beta chains were confirmed in vitro to be specific for cytomegalovirus antigens.

The cohort comprised fewer than 750 healthy bone marrow donors. At the time of sampling, all cohort members were nominally healthy, though unrecorded immune exposures were likely present. Of the 666 cohort members, more than 250 had a positive CMV serostatus and just over 350 had a negative one, while no CMV serostatus was recorded for the donor. A peripheral blood sample was collected from each donor, and TCR beta sequencing was performed on peripheral blood mononuclear cells. Genomic DNA was extracted from the blood cell samples with the Qiagen DNeasy Blood Extraction Kit. Sequencing input: PBMCs. The chain joins TRBV27 to TRBJ2-1; TRBD2 matches 8 bases in the middle. The receptor was isolated from a human donor in good health. The sequenced DNA: TGTGCCAGCAGTTTAAGGTCGAGCGGGAGTGGGGCCTACAATGAGCAGTTCTTC. This codes for CASSLRSSGSGAYNEQFF.